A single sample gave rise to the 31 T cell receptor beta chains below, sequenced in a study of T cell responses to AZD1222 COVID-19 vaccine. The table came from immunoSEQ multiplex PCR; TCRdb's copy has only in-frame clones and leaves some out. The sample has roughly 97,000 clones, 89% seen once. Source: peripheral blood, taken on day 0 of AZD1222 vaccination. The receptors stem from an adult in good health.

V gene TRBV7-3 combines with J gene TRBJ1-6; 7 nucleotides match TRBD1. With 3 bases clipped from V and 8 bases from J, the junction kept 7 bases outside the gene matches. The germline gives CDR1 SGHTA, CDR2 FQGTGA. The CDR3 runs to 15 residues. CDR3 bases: TGTGCCAGCAGCTTTGAGGGGGCTCCTTATTCACCCCTCCACTTT. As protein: CASSFEGAPYSPLHF.

The CDR3 spells CASTFSGSGNTIYF. The CDR3 DNA reads TGTGCCAGTACCTTCTCAGGTTCTGGAAACACCATATATTTT. J is TRBJ1-3 and V is TRBV19; D is unresolved. CDR1 and CDR2 from the germline V gene are LNHDA and SQIVND (reference sequence). The V gene lost 7 bases and the J gene lost 1 base, with 11 bases spanning the gap. The CDR3 sequence is 14 residues long.

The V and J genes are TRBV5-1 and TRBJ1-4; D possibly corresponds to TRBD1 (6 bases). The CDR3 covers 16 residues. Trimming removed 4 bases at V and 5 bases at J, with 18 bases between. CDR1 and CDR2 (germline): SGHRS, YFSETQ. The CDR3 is CASSLNPGGVNEKLFF. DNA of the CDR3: TGCGCCAGCAGCCTTAACCCGGGGGGCGTGAATGAAAAACTGTTTTTT.

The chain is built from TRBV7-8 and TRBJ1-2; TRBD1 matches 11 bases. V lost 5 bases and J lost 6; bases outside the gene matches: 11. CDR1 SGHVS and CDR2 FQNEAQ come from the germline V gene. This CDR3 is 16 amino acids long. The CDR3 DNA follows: TGTGCCAGCAGCCGTACCGGGACAGGGGGAGTTGATGGCTACACCTTC. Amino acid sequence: CASSRTGTGGVDGYTF.

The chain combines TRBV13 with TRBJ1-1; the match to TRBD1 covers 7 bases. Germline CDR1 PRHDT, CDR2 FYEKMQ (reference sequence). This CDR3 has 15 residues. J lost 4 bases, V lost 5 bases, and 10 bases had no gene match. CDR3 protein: CASSRDREWVTEAFF. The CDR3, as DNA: TGTGCCAGCAGCAGAGACAGGGAGTGGGTCACTGAAGCTTTCTTT.

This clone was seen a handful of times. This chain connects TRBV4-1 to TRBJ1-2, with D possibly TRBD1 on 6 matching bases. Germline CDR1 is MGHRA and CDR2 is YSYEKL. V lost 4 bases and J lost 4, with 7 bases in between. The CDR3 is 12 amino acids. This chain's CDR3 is CASSRDTYGYTF. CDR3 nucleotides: TGCGCCAGCAGCCGGGACACCTATGGCTACACCTTC.

The CDR3 nucleotides read TGCGCCAGCAGCCAGGCCGGGGACTATGGCTACACCTTC. Its protein product is CASSQAGDYGYTF. The gene calls are TRBV4-1 and TRBJ1-2, with no clear D. V shed 3 bases and J shed 3 bases, with 8 bases lying between them. The CDR3 extends over 13 amino acids. Looked up from germline, CDR1 is MGHRA and CDR2 is YSYEKL.

In DNA, the CDR3 is TGTGCCAGCAGCCCCTTTGGACAGTTGGTGAACACTGAAGCTTTCTTT. It specifies CASSPFGQLVNTEAFF. The rearrangement uses TRBV5-4 and TRBJ1-1; maybe TRBD1 (6 bases). The V end lost 4 bases, the J end lost 0 bases, and 16 bases lay between the germline ends. The CDR3 is made up of 16 amino acids. Germline V CDR1 and CDR2: SGHNT, YYREEE (reference sequence).

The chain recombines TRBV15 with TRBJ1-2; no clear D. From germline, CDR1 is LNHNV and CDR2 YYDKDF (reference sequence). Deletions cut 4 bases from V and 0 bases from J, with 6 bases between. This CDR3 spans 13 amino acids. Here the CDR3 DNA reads TGTGCCACCAGCACCAGAACTAACTATGGCTACACCTTC. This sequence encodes CATSTRTNYGYTF.

The CDR3 sequence is CASSLGTGAYNEQFF. The CDR3 region has the DNA TGTGCCAGCAGCCTAGGGACAGGGGCATACAATGAGCAGTTCTTC. The chain has TRBV11-3 and TRBJ2-1; 10 bases map to TRBD1. The CDR3 sequence is 15 residues long. J gave up 4 bases and V 5 bases, and 5 bases lay outside the gene matches. Germline V CDR1 and CDR2: SGHNT, YENEEA.

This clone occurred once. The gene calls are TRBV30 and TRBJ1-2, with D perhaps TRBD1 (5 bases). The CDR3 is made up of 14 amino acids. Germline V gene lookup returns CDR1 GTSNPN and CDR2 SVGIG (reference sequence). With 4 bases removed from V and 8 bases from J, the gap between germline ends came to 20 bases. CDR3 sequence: CAWTRDGYLGGYTF. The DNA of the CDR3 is TGTGCCTGGACCCGGGACGGATATTTAGGAGGCTACACCTTC.

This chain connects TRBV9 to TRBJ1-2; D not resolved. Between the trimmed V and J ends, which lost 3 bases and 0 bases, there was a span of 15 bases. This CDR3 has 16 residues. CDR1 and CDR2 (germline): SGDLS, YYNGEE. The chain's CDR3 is CASSDGPGSANYGYTF. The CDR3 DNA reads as TGTGCCAGCAGCGATGGCCCGGGTTCGGCTAACTATGGCTACACCTTC.

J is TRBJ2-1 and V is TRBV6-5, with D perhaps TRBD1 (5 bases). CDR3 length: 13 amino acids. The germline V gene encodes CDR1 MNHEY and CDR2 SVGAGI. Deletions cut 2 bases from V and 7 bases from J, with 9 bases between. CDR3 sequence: CASSYGRVNEQFF. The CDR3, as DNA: TGTGCCAGCAGTTACGGCAGGGTAAATGAGCAGTTCTTC.

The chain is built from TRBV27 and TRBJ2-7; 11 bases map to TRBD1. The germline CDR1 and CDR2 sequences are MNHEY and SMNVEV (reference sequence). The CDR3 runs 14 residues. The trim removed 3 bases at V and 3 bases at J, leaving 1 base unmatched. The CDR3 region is CASSLDRGHYEQYF. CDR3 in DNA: TGTGCCAGCAGTTTGGACAGGGGGCACTACGAGCAGTACTTC.

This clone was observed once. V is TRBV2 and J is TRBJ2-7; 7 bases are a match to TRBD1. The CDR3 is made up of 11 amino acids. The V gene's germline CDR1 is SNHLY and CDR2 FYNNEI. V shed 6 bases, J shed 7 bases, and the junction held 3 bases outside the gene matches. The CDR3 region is CASRGDREQYF. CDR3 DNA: TGTGCCAGCAGGGGGGACAGAGAGCAGTACTTC.

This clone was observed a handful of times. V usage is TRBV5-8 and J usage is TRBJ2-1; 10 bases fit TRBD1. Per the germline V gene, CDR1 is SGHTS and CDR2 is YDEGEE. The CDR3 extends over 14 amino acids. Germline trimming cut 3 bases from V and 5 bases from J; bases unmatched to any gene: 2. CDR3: CASSSGTGDNEQFF. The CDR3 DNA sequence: TGTGCCAGCAGCTCCGGGACAGGGGACAATGAGCAGTTCTTC. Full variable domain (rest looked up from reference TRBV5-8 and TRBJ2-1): EAGVTQSPTHLIKTRGQQATLRCSPISGHTSVYWYQQALGLGLQFLLWYDEGEERNRGNFPPRFSGRQFPNYSSELNVNALELEDSALYLCASSSGTGDNEQFFGPGTRLTVL.

CDR3 DNA: TGTGCCACCAGTGACCCCTCACAGGGGGCTGGGGAGCTGTTTTTT. It yields the protein CATSDPSQGAGELFF. The V gene is TRBV24-1, the J gene TRBJ2-2; 9 nucleotides match TRBD1. Germline-derived CDR1 and CDR2 are KGHDR and SFDVKD. Trimming at V came to 4 bases and at J to 8 bases, leaving 7 bases not matched to a gene. The CDR3 extends over 15 amino acids.

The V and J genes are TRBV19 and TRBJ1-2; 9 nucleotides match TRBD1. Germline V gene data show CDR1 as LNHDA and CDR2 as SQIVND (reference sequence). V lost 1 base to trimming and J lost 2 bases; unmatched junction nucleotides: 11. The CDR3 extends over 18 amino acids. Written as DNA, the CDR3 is TGTGCCAGTAGTATAGGGGGGACAGGGATAGTAGGAAACTATGGCTACACCTTC. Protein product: CASSIGGTGIVGNYGYTF.

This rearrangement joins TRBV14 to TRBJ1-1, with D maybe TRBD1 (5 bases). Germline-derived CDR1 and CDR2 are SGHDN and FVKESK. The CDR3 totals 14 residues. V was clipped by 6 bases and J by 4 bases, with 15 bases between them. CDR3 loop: CASRRTRASTEAFF. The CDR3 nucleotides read TGTGCCAGCAGACGTACCAGGGCGAGCACTGAAGCTTTCTTT.

In nucleotides, the CDR3 is TGTGCCAGCAGCTATAAGACGGGTTTCTATGGCTACACCTTC. It codes for CASSYKTGFYGYTF. The chain employs TRBV6-5 and TRBJ1-2; D is uncertain. V lost 6 bases, J lost 4 bases, and 15 bases lay in between. The CDR3 runs to 14 residues. Germline-derived CDR1 and CDR2 are MNHEY and SVGAGI.

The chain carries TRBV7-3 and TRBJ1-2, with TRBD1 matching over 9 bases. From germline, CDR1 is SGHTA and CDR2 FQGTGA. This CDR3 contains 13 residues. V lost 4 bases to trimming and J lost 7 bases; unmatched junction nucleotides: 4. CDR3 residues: CASSSGQGGGYTF. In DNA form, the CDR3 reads TGTGCCAGCAGCTCGGGACAGGGCGGTGGCTACACCTTC.

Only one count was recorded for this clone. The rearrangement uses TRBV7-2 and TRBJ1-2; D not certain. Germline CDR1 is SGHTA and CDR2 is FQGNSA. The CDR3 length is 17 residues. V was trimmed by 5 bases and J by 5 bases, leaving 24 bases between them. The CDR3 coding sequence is TGTGCCAGCAGCCGCAGGAGTACCGCGGGGTACGCATATGGCTACACCTTC. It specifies CASSRRSTAGYAYGYTF.

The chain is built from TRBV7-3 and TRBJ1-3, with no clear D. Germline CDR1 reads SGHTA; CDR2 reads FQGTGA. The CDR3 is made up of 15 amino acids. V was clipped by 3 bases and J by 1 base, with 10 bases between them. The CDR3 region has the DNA TGTGCCAGCAGCTTTGCACCGGCTTCTGGAAACACCATATATTTT. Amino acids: CASSFAPASGNTIYF.

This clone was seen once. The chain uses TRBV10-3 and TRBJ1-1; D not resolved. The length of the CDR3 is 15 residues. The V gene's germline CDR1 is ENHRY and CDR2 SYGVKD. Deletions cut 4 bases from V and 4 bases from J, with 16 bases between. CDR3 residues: CAISVLRIPGTEAFF. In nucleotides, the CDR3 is TGTGCCATCAGTGTTTTGCGGATTCCGGGCACTGAAGCTTTCTTT.

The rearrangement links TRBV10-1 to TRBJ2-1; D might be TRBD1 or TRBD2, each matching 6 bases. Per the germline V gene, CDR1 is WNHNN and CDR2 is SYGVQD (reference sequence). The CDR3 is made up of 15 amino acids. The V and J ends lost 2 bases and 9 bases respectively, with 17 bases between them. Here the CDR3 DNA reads TGCGCCAGCAGTGAGAGTGGTGGGGGGCCCCGTGAGCAGTTCTTC. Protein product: CASSESGGGPREQFF.

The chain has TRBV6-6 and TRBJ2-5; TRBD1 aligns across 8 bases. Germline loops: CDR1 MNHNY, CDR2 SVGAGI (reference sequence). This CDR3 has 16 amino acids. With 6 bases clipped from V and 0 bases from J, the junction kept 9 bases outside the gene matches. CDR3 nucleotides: TGTGCCAGCAGGCCGAGGGACAGGAATTACCAAGAGACCCAGTACTTC. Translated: CASRPRDRNYQETQYF.

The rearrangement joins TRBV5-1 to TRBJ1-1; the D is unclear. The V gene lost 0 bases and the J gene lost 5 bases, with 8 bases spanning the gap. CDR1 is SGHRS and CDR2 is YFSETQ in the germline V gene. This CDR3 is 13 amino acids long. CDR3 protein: CASSLGEGTEAFF. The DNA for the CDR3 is TGCGCCAGCAGCTTGGGGGAAGGAACTGAAGCTTTCTTT.

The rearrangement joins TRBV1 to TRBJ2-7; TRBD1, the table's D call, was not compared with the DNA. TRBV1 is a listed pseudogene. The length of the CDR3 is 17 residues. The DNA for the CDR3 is TGCACCAGCAGCCAAGACCCAGGGACAGGGCAGAACTACGAGCAGTACTTC. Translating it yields CTSSQDPGTGQNYEQYF.

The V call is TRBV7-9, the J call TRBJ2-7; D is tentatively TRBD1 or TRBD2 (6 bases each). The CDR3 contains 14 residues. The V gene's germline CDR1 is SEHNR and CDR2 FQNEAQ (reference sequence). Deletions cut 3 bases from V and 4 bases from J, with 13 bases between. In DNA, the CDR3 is TGTGCCAGCAGCTTGGTGGGGGGCACTTACGAGCAGTACTTC. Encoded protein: CASSLVGGTYEQYF.

CDR3 amino acids: CASRDSSTDTQYF. CDR3 nucleotides: TGTGCCAGCAGGGATTCTAGCACAGATACGCAGTATTTT. V gene TRBV28 combines with J gene TRBJ2-3; no firm D call. Deletions cut 6 bases from V and 0 bases from J, with 7 bases between. This CDR3 comprises 13 residues. Germline V CDR1 and CDR2: MDHEN, SYDVKM.

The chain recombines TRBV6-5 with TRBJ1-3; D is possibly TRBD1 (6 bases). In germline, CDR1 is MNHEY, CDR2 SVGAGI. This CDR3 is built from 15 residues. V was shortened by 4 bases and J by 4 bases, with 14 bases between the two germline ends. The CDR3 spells CASSSRGSAGNTIYF. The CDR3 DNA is TGTGCCAGCAGTTCCAGGGGATCGGCGGGAAACACCATATATTTT.